This is a list of T cell receptor beta chains from one sample in a study of Ad26.COV2.S vaccination and SARS-CoV-2 variants. Measured with immunoSEQ multiplex PCR; TCRdb has only the in-frame clones, and not every one. The table shows more than 150,000 clones, with roughly 85% occurring only once. Sequenced material: peripheral blood, taken after recovery from COVID-19. The receptors stem from a human donor who had recovered from COVID-19. Each CDR3 is given with its conserved first and last residue. The D gene is left open where the match is weak. Some rows mark clone size as missing; the rest say once, few, many or name a class of expanded clone.

size: NA
D: TRBD1
J: TRBJ1-2
V: TRBV10-3
DNA: TGTGCCATCAGTGAGTGGCCCCCGACAGGGGGCGAATATAATGGCTACACCTTC
CDR3: CAISEWPPTGGEYNGYTF

size: NA
D: NA
J: TRBJ1-5
V: TRBV19
DNA: TGTGCCAGTAGTACCGAGGAGGCCCGAAGCAATCAGCCCCAGCATTTT
CDR3: CASSTEEARSNQPQHF

size: once
D: NA
J: TRBJ2-1
V: TRBV4-2
DNA: TGTGCCAGCAGCCAAGGAAATGAGCAGTTCTTC
CDR3: CASSQGNEQFF

size: NA
D: TRBD2
J: TRBJ2-3
V: TRBV19
DNA: TGTGCCAGTAGTACCGGGACTAGCGGGGGGTCGGCGCAGTATTTT
CDR3: CASSTGTSGGSAQYF

size: few
D: TRBD2
J: TRBJ2-3
V: TRBV11-1
DNA: TGTGCCAGCAGCTCCCTTGCGGGGAGGGGAGATACGCAGTATTTT
CDR3: CASSSLAGRGDTQYF

size: NA
D: TRBD2
J: TRBJ2-7
V: TRBV30
DNA: TGTGCCTGGAGTCCCGGGACTAGCGGGGGGCTGTACTTC
CDR3: CAWSPGTSGGLYF

size: NA
D: NA
J: TRBJ1-4
V: TRBV5-4
DNA: TGTGCCAGCAGCCGGGGGGGAGAGAATGAAAAACTGTTTTTT
CDR3: CASSRGGENEKLFF

size: NA
D: NA
J: TRBJ2-1
V: TRBV30
DNA: TGTGCCTGGAGTGTAGGGCTCCCTCCATACAATGAGCAGTTCTTC
CDR3: CAWSVGLPPYNEQFF

size: NA
D: TRBD2
J: TRBJ2-5
V: TRBV7-8
DNA: TGTGCCAGCAGCTTTTTAGCGGGGAATAGGGCGGAGACCCAGTACTTC
CDR3: CASSFLAGNRAETQYF

size: NA
D: NA
J: TRBJ1-5
V: TRBV30
DNA: TGTGCCTGGAGTGCCGTCGGGGGGGCGAGGGATCAGCCCCAGCATTTT
CDR3: CAWSAVGGARDQPQHF

size: once
D: TRBD1
J: TRBJ1-2
V: TRBV6-1
DNA: TGTGCCAGCAGTGAAGCAGGCAGGGGGGGCTATGGCTACACCTTC
CDR3: CASSEAGRGGYGYTF

size: NA
D: NA
J: TRBJ2-3
V: TRBV27
DNA: TGTGCCAGCAGTTCAAGACGGGTAACAGATACGCAGTATTTT
CDR3: CASSSRRVTDTQYF

size: NA
D: NA
J: TRBJ2-6
V: TRBV30
DNA: TGTGCCTGGGAGATTTCTGGGGCCAACGTCCTGACTTTC
CDR3: CAWEISGANVLTF

size: NA
D: NA
J: TRBJ2-2
V: TRBV9
DNA: TGTGCCAGCAGCGTAGGAGCCAGGGGGGTCGGGGAGCTGTTTTTT
CDR3: CASSVGARGVGELFF

size: NA
D: TRBD2
J: TRBJ2-5
V: TRBV5-1
DNA: TGCGCCAGCGCCTTTAGCGGGGAAGAGACCCAGTACTTC
CDR3: CASAFSGEETQYF

size: NA
D: NA
J: TRBJ1-5
V: TRBV7-2
DNA: TGTGCCAGCAGCCCGGACACGTATCAGCCCCAGCATTTT
CDR3: CASSPDTYQPQHF

size: NA
D: TRBD2
J: TRBJ2-3
V: TRBV6-1
DNA: TGTGCCAGCAGTGAGCCGGGACTAGCGGCAGATACGCAGTATTTT
CDR3: CASSEPGLAADTQYF